This T cell receptor beta chain was obtained from a study of blood T cell repertoires in COVID-19. On the study more broadly: Sources were T cells, B-cell-depleted T cells, or PBMCs; the material itself was cDNA or gDNA.

Per germline, CDR1 SGDLS and CDR2 YYNGEE. Trimming removed 2 bases from V and 7 bases from J; junction bases left unmatched: 11. This CDR3 is 15 amino acids long. Residents of under 25 US areas, aged roughly 18 to 89 years, made up the participants. Recovery among Cohort 3 donors was established by two negative PCRs, clearance, or symptom resolution. Clones were sequenced by immunoSEQ multiplex PCR, and TCRdb holds only the in-frame ones, with some missing. The data contain 150,000 to 200,000 clones, around 80% of them seen just once; the ten biggest clones take up approximately 3%. The sequencing sample was made of PBMCs or T cells enriched from blood (not recorded which). The chain is built from TRBV9 and TRBJ1-2, with 7 positions matching TRBD1. This receptor was identified in a woman aged 60 to 75 who had recovered from COVID-19. As DNA, the CDR3 is TGTGCCAGCAGCGTTTTAGGTCAGGGGGTGTCTGGCTACACCTTC. Translating it yields CASSVLGQGVSGYTF.